The sequence of this T cell receptor (beta chain) was determined in a study of OX40 agonist ivuxolimab in advanced cancers. J gave up 7 bases and V 1 base, and 6 bases lay outside the gene matches. Looked up from germline, CDR1 is GTSNPN and CDR2 is SVGIG (reference sequence). The CDR3 contains 13 residues. The assay was immunoSEQ multiplex PCR, and TCRdb's table has in-frame clones only and misses some. The sample yields over 75,000 clones, approximately 91% seen once. The rearrangement joins TRBV30 to TRBJ1-2; TRBD1 matches at 7 bases. The sample was CD4+ or CD8+ T cells sorted from blood, taken in a trial of the OX40 agonist ivuxolimab. The source is an adult with an advanced solid tumor such as melanoma, head and neck, liver or kidney cancer. CDR3 in DNA: TGTGCCTGGAGTGCCGACAGGGCGGGTGGCTACACCTTC. Protein: CAWSADRAGGYTF. The full variable domain, rest sourced from reference TRBV30 and TRBJ1-2, is SQTIHQWPATLVQPVGSPLSLECTVEGTSNPNLYWYRQAAGRGLQLLFYSVGIGQISSEVPQNLSASRPQDRQFILSSKKLLLSDSGFYLCAWSADRAGGYTFGSGTRLTVV.